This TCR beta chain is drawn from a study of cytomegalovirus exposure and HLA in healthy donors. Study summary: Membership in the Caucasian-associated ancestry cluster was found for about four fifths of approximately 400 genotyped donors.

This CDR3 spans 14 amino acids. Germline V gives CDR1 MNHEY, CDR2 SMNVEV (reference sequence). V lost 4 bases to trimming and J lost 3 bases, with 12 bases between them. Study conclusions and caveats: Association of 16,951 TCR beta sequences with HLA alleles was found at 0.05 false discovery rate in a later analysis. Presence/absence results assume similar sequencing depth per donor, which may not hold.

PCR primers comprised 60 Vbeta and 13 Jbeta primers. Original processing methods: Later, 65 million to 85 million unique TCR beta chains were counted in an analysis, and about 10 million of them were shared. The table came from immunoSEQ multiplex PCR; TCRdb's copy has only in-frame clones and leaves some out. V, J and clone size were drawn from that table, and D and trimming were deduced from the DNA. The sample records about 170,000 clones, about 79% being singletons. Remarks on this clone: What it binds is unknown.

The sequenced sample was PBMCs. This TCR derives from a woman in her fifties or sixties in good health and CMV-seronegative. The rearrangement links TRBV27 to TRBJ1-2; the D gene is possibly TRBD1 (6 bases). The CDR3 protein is CASSSQGSDYGYTF. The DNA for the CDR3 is TGTGCCAGCAGTTCACAGGGTTCGGACTATGGCTACACCTTC.